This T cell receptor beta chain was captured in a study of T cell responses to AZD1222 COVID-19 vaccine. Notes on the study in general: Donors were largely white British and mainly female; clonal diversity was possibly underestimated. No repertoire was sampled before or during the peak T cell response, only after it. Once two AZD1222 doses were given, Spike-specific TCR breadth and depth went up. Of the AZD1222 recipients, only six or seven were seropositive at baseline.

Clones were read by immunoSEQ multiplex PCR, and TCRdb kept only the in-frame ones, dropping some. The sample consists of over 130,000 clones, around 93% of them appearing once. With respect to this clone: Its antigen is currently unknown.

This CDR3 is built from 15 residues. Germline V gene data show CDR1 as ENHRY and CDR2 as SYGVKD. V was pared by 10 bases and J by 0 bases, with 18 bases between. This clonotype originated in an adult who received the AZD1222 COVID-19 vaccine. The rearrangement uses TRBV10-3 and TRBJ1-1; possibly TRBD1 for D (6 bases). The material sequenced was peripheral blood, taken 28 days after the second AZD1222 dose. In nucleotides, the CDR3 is TGTGCCACCCAGGGGACGGACGGAATGAACACTGAAGCTTTCTTT. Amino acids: CATQGTDGMNTEAFF.